A selection of T cell receptor beta chains follows, all from one sample in a study of T cells after yellow fever vaccination. TCRdb recomputed calls from the 5' RACE reads with MiXCR, one row per CDR3 protein. The repertoire holds hundreds of thousands of distinct CDR3 sequences, roughly 6.1% seen once, with about 15% in the top ten. The sequenced sample was PBMCs, obtained 5 days after the yellow fever booster vaccination. These receptors were collected from a man aged 30-40 years who received the YFV17D yellow fever vaccine. The CDR3 runs from the conserved cysteine through the conserved F or W. A D gene is named only where the DNA matches it firmly. The listing skips clone size in some rows; elsewhere it reads once, few, many or a size class.

j_gene	v_gene	abundance	d_gene	CDR3aa	CDR3nt
TRBJ2-7	TRBV12-3/TRBV12-4	few	NA	CASSFFHSYEQYF	TGTGCCAGCAGTTTTTTTCACTCCTACGAGCAGTACTTC
TRBJ2-7	TRBV20-1	NA	TRBD2	CSAGNRASGAYEQYF	TGCAGTGCCGGGAATCGGGCTAGCGGAGCCTACGAGCAGTACTTC
TRBJ2-7	TRBV7-9	NA	NA	CASSRRKPTGDSYEQYF	TGTGCCAGCAGCCGTAGGAAGCCGACAGGCGACTCCTACGAGCAGTACTTC
TRBJ2-1	TRBV6-1	NA	TRBD2	CASRQSSGSFSYNEQFF	TGTGCCAGCAGACAATCTAGCGGGAGTTTCTCCTACAATGAGCAGTTCTTC
TRBJ2-1	TRBV5-6	NA	NA	CASSLESHEQFF	TGTGCCAGCAGCTTGGAGAGCCATGAGCAGTTCTTC
TRBJ2-7	TRBV20-1	NA	NA	CSASRAREQYF	TGCAGTGCTAGCCGGGCCCGCGAGCAGTACTTC
TRBJ2-1	TRBV7-9	few	NA	CASSSRGAPYNEQFF	TGTGCCAGCAGCTCCAGGGGGGCGCCCTACAATGAGCAGTTCTTC
TRBJ1-1	TRBV20-1	many	NA	CSAPRARVNTEAFF	TGCAGTGCGCCGAGGGCGCGAGTAAACACTGAAGCTTTCTTT
TRBJ2-7	TRBV3-1	NA	TRBD1	CASSKGQQAYEQYF	TGTGCCAGCAGCAAGGGACAGCAAGCCTACGAGCAGTACTTC
TRBJ1-3	TRBV27	few	NA	CASSFTGEGNTIYF	TGTGCCAGCAGTTTCACGGGGGAAGGAAACACCATATATTTT
TRBJ2-7	TRBV7-2	many	NA	CASSLVEGGYEQYF	TGTGCCAGCAGCTTAGTAGAGGGCGGCTACGAGCAGTACTTC
TRBJ2-3	TRBV11-2	NA	TRBD2	CASSLPGAGADTQYF	TGTGCCAGCAGCTTACCGGGAGCGGGAGCAGATACGCAGTATTTT
TRBJ2-2	TRBV7-2	many	NA	CASSPAANTGELFF	TGTGCCAGCAGCCCCGCCGCGAACACCGGGGAGCTGTTTTTT